The 13 T cell receptor beta chains presented below share a single source sample, sequenced in a study of cytomegalovirus exposure and HLA in healthy donors. This table comes from immunoSEQ multiplex PCR, and its TCRdb copy is limited to in-frame clones, with some not included. This table has roughly 270,000 clones, 88% appearing once. The sequenced sample was PBMCs. Receptors originate from a woman aged 18-35 years in good health and CMV-seronegative.

V is TRBV27 and J is TRBJ2-3; TRBD1 aligns across 10 bases. Germline V gene sequence: CDR1 MNHEY, CDR2 SMNVEV (reference sequence). V gave up 3 bases and J gave up 4 bases; unmatched junction bases: 1. This CDR3 is 14 amino acids long. In DNA, the CDR3 is TGTGCCAGCAGTTTCGGGACAGGGGCAGATACGCAGTATTTT. Residues: CASSFGTGADTQYF.

The rearrangement joins TRBV5-1 to TRBJ2-3, with 7 bases identical to TRBD2. V lost 0 bases and J lost 1; bases outside the gene matches: 5. The CDR3 contains 16 residues. The germline V gene has CDR1 SGHRS and CDR2 YFSETQ. The CDR3 sequence is CASSLARGTGTDTQYF. In nucleotides, the CDR3 is TGCGCCAGCAGCTTGGCGCGGGGGACGGGCACAGATACGCAGTATTTT.

This clone has just one count. In DNA, the CDR3 is TGCGCCAGCAGCTTAAATGAGCGGGAGCTGGGGGAGCAGTACTTC. This sequence encodes CASSLNERELGEQYF. The chain links TRBV5-1 to TRBJ2-7, with 8 bases aligning to TRBD2. V lost 2 bases and J lost 7; bases outside the gene matches: 11. The CDR3 length is 15 residues. Germline CDR1 reads SGHRS; CDR2 reads YFSETQ.

This clone was observed once. Other DNA sequences in this sample translate to the same CDR3. This chain connects TRBV5-1 to TRBJ2-3, with TRBD2 matching 12 bases. Looked up from germline, CDR1 is SGHRS and CDR2 is YFSETQ. The CDR3 has 16 amino acids. The J segment lost 0 bases and the V segment lost 3 bases, leaving 2 bases of the junction unmatched. CDR3 coding DNA: TGCGCCAGCAGCTCGGGGACTAGCGGGAGCACAGATACGCAGTATTTT. Translated, it gives CASSSGTSGSTDTQYF.

This clone was seen once. The gene calls are TRBV5-5 and TRBJ1-3, with 7 bases that match TRBD1. This CDR3 is 17 amino acids long. Germline V gives CDR1 SGHKS, CDR2 YYEKEE (reference sequence). V gave up 1 base and J gave up 1 base; unmatched junction bases: 8. CDR3 sequence (DNA): TGTGCCAGCAGCTTGCTTCTGACAGGGTTTTCTGGAAACACCATATATTTT. The encoded protein is CASSLLLTGFSGNTIYF.

The CDR3 loop reads CASSSSTF. The CDR3, as DNA: TGTGCCAGCTCAAGTAGCACCTTC. The chain has TRBV6-1 and TRBJ1-2; D call uncertain. The germline V gene encodes CDR1 MNHNS and CDR2 SASEGT. This CDR3 is built from 8 residues. The V end was cut by 8 bases, the J end by 13 bases, with 8 bases between.

The chain recombines TRBV19 with TRBJ2-7, with D possibly TRBD2 on 5 matching bases. Germline CDR1 LNHDA, CDR2 SQIVND (reference sequence). V was shortened by 3 bases and J by 7 bases, with 13 bases between the two germline ends. This CDR3 has 13 amino acids. This CDR3 is CASSMQRAGEQYF. The CDR3 DNA sequence: TGTGCCAGTAGTATGCAGAGGGCCGGGGAGCAGTACTTC.

The chain combines TRBV19 with TRBJ1-1; D gene unclear. V lost 6 bases, J lost 8 bases, and 13 bases lay in between. This CDR3 comprises 12 residues. CDR1 is LNHDA, CDR2 SQIVND, per germline (reference sequence). CDR3 in amino acids: CASSMRSREAFF. CDR3 in DNA: TGTGCCAGTAGCATGAGGTCGAGGGAAGCTTTCTTT.

This chain joins TRBV5-1 and TRBJ2-3; 7 bases match TRBD1. CDR1 is SGHRS, CDR2 YFSETQ, per germline. This CDR3 has 14 residues. The V and J ends lost 4 bases and 5 bases, in that order; junction bases with no gene match: 7. In nucleotides, the CDR3 is TGCGCCAGCAGCCCCACAGGGGTGGGAGATACGCAGTATTTT. It yields the protein CASSPTGVGDTQYF.

About this clone: A junction boundary mismatches the germline segment, possibly from a read error. The chain couples TRBV6-5 to TRBJ1-3; D unresolved. The CDR3 runs 11 residues. Germline-derived CDR1 and CDR2 are MNHEY and SVGAGI. The DNA of the CDR3 is TGTGCCAGCAGGACTGGGAACACCATATATTTT. Encoded protein: CASRTGNTIYF.

The chain employs TRBV5-1 and TRBJ2-1; D may be TRBD2 (5 bases). The V end lost 3 bases, the J end lost 0 bases, and 13 bases lay between the germline ends. Germline assignment: CDR1 SGHRS and CDR2 YFSETQ. The CDR3 is made up of 16 amino acids. The CDR3 is CASSSKITSSYNEQFF. For the CDR3, the DNA is TGCGCCAGCAGCTCTAAGATCACTAGCTCCTACAATGAGCAGTTCTTC.

The gene calls are TRBV14 and TRBJ1-4, with unresolved D. The CDR3 consists of 14 residues. The germline V and J ends were trimmed by 4 bases and 7 bases, with 13 bases remaining between them. CDR1 is SGHDN, CDR2 FVKESK, per germline. Written as DNA, the CDR3 is TGTGCCAGCAGCCCGGGCGGGTACCGTGAAAAACTGTTTTTT. It yields the protein CASSPGGYREKLFF.

The chain is built from TRBV11-2 and TRBJ2-7, with 10 bases that match TRBD2. Germline CDR1 is SGHAT and CDR2 is FQNNGV. CDR3 length equals 15 residues. Losses at the gene ends were 5 bases for V and 4 bases for J; bases not matched to a gene: 8. The CDR3: CASSASSGSLYEQYF. As DNA, the CDR3 is TGTGCCAGCAGCGCGTCTAGCGGGAGTCTGTACGAGCAGTACTTC.